This is a list of T cell receptor beta chains from one sample in a study of blood T cells in healthy people across ages. TCRdb re-derived calls from the 5' RACE reads in MiXCR, one entry per CDR3 protein. The sample lists hundreds of thousands of distinct CDR3 sequences, 25% to 35% seen once, with around 16% in the top ten. Sequencing used blood. These receptors came from a woman older than 75 in good health. The conserved cysteine and the conserved F or W are not part of the CDR3 here.

CDR3 protein,V gene,J gene,CDR3 length
ASSLGGQEPPFGTQY,TRBV7-2,TRBJ2-3,15
ASSLLAGLSTDTQY,TRBV7-6,TRBJ2-3,14
ASSSTEGQVGEQY,TRBV6-5,TRBJ2-5,13
AIKDRTQEAQY,TRBV28,TRBJ2-5,11
ASSSTRGLAGGNEQF,TRBV7-3,TRBJ2-1,15
ASSYRDRESYEQY,TRBV7-2,TRBJ2-7,13
SASPVETGGPETQY,TRBV20-1,TRBJ2-5,14
ASSLAGGLGGYT,TRBV27,TRBJ1-2,12
ASSYAAQQF,TRBV6-2/TRBV6-3,TRBJ2-1,9
SANRDRGASNTGELF,TRBV20-1,TRBJ2-2,15
ASIASLNTEAF,TRBV6-2/TRBV6-3,TRBJ1-1,11
ASSWRSSYNEQY,TRBV7-3,TRBJ2-7,12
ASRYGGTGHTEAF,TRBV12-3/TRBV12-4,TRBJ1-1,13
SARGPFGNTEAF,TRBV20-1,TRBJ1-1,12
ASSTDRFEEQF,TRBV6-5,TRBJ2-1,11
SARVSAAF,TRBV20-1,TRBJ1-1,8
ASSVFSGGADSEQF,TRBV9,TRBJ2-1,14
ASTGGGTDTQY,TRBV28,TRBJ2-3,11
ASSELGGRNTEAF,TRBV2,TRBJ1-1,13
ASSQDRGGWTSTVDGYT,TRBV3-1,TRBJ1-2,17
ASSFWQGAREQY,TRBV5-1,TRBJ2-7,12
ASSSAGTGNDEQY,TRBV9,TRBJ2-7,13
ASSGLPNEQY,TRBV7-9,TRBJ2-5,10
ASSPFPGAGGTEAF,TRBV28,TRBJ1-1,14
AGSPPQKGLYNEQF,TRBV27,TRBJ2-1,14
ASSLWAFTGELF,TRBV7-2,TRBJ2-2,12
SAPDRGQSPYEQY,TRBV20-1,TRBJ2-7,13
SVVPGYEQF,TRBV29-1,TRBJ2-1,9
ASSVGPVNTEAF,TRBV9,TRBJ1-1,12
ASSPPGRDRPQETQY,TRBV3-1,TRBJ2-5,15
ASGLGDRNTEAF,TRBV5-1,TRBJ1-1,12
ASSFPGTGGDEQY,TRBV28,TRBJ2-7,13
ASSSTRQYNSPLH,TRBV27,TRBJ1-6,13
ASRGLSGNTIY,TRBV4-3,TRBJ1-3,11
ASSKGGGSNQPQH,TRBV19,TRBJ1-5,13
ASGRDRGTEAF,TRBV5-1,TRBJ1-1,11
ASSWTDLGANVLT,TRBV5-1,TRBJ2-6,13
AGSGGRTNEKLF,TRBV5-1,TRBJ1-4,12
SARDPLLGGGLYEQY,TRBV20-1,TRBJ2-7,15
SARGYGGGADGDIQY,TRBV20-1,TRBJ2-4,15
ASSAEPQGGSPLH,TRBV7-2,TRBJ1-6,13
ASTRLGSLNEQF,TRBV6-5,TRBJ2-1,12